Presented here are 14 T cell receptor beta chains from one specimen sequenced in a study of cytomegalovirus exposure and HLA in healthy donors. Both 60 Vbeta primers and 13 Jbeta primers went into the PCR. Method: immunoSEQ multiplex PCR; TCRdb's copy keeps in-frame clones and lacks some. The table has some 170,000 clones, 75% to 80% seen once. The sample comprised PBMCs. These receptors were obtained from a man in his forties or fifties in good health and CMV-seropositive.

The chain employs TRBV27 and TRBJ2-5; maybe TRBD1 (6 bases). Trimming removed 7 bases at V and 4 bases at J, with 13 bases between. The CDR3 has 13 residues. CDR1 and CDR2 (germline): MNHEY, SMNVEV (reference sequence). As DNA, the CDR3 is TGTGCCAGCAAGCTCGCAGGGGCAGAGACCCAGTACTTC. Its translation is CASKLAGAETQYF.

The chain employs TRBV5-1 and TRBJ2-2, with 10 positions matching TRBD2. Germline-derived CDR1 and CDR2 are SGHRS and YFSETQ. V dropped 0 bases and J dropped 6; count of bases not matched to a gene: 2. This CDR3 region has 15 residues. CDR3 loop: CASSLELAGAGELFF. In DNA, the CDR3 is TGCGCCAGCAGCTTGGAGCTAGCGGGAGCCGGGGAGCTGTTTTTT.

The V and J genes are TRBV5-6 and TRBJ2-7; 8 positions match TRBD2. Looked up from germline, CDR1 is SGHDT and CDR2 is YYEEEE. This CDR3 spans 14 amino acids. Losses at the gene ends were 3 bases for V and 3 bases for J; bases not matched to a gene: 5. The CDR3 sequence: CASSSLAGHYEQYF. Here the CDR3 DNA reads TGTGCCAGCAGCTCTTTAGCGGGGCACTACGAGCAGTACTTC.

This clone was recorded once. The CDR3, as DNA: TGTGCCAGCCTCTTGGGGGGTGGTGGAAACACCATATATTTT. It specifies CASLLGGGGNTIYF. The genes are TRBV28 and TRBJ1-3, with a tentative D call TRBD1 (5 bases). The V end was cut by 8 bases, the J end by 3 bases, with 14 bases between. Germline CDR1 reads MDHEN; CDR2 reads SYDVKM. The CDR3 runs to 14 residues.

The table lists this clone with a few counts. The chain has TRBV11-2 and TRBJ1-3, with D unresolved. From germline, CDR1 is SGHAT and CDR2 FQNNGV. This CDR3 region has 16 residues. Between the trimmed V and J ends, which lost 8 bases and 4 bases, there was a span of 21 bases. CDR3 in amino acids: CASSPATQVLGNTIYF. CDR3 nucleotides: TGTGCCAGCTCCCCGGCTACTCAGGTTTTGGGAAACACCATATATTTT.

V is TRBV19 and J is TRBJ1-4, with 10 bases that match TRBD1. Germline V CDR1 and CDR2: LNHDA, SQIVND (reference sequence). V trimming: 5 bases; J trimming: 6 bases; junction bases outside the gene matches: 6. The CDR3 runs to 15 residues. The CDR3 DNA reads as TGTGCCAGTAGTGGAGGGGGGACAGGGGATGAAAAACTGTTTTTT. Its protein is CASSGGGTGDEKLFF.

The genes are TRBV19 and TRBJ1-1; the D is unclear. Germline V gene data show CDR1 as LNHDA and CDR2 as SQIVND (reference sequence). The V and J ends lost 6 bases and 2 bases respectively, with 13 bases between them. This CDR3 comprises 14 residues. The CDR3 nucleotides read TGTGCCAGTAGCCCTCGATTGAGAAACACTGAAGCTTTCTTT. This translates into CASSPRLRNTEAFF.

The chain is built from TRBV2 and TRBJ2-5; D perhaps matches TRBD1 (6 bases). The CDR3 length is 14 residues. CDR1 and CDR2 from the germline V gene are SNHLY and FYNNEI. V dropped 6 bases and J dropped 5 bases, with 16 bases sitting between them. CDR3 residues: CASSDRQFGETQYF. The CDR3 nucleotides are TGTGCCAGCAGCGACAGGCAGTTTGGGGAGACCCAGTACTTC.

This rearrangement joins TRBV28 to TRBJ1-2, with a weak D call TRBD1 (5 bases). The V and J ends lost 3 bases and 8 bases respectively, with 16 bases between them. Germline CDR1 MDHEN, CDR2 SYDVKM. This CDR3 region has 14 residues. The DNA for the CDR3 is TGTGCCAGCAGTTTGGGGGGGAGGCCTCGAGGCTACACCTTC. It encodes CASSLGGRPRGYTF.

This sequence joins TRBV7-9 and TRBJ2-3, with 7 bases matching TRBD2. This CDR3 spans 17 amino acids. Per the germline V gene, CDR1 is SEHNR and CDR2 is FQNEAQ (reference sequence). The junction had 12 bases not matched to a gene; V was cut back by 3 bases and J by 3 bases. CDR3 loop: CASSFPRGGSMTDTQYF. The CDR3 nucleotides read TGTGCCAGCAGCTTCCCCCGGGGCGGGAGCATGACAGATACGCAGTATTTT.

CDR3 nucleotide sequence: TGTGCCAGCAGCCCTTATGGGACATCCTACGAGCAGTACTTC. Translated, it gives CASSPYGTSYEQYF. The chain couples TRBV5-5 to TRBJ2-7; possibly TRBD1 for D (6 bases). Germline V gene data show CDR1 as SGHKS and CDR2 as YYEKEE (reference sequence). The CDR3 sequence is 14 residues long. V was trimmed by 4 bases and J by 1 base, leaving 12 bases between them.

The CDR3 DNA reads as TGTGCCAGCAGCTTTGGGGGCAGGGGGAATTATGGCTACACCTTC. Protein sequence: CASSFGGRGNYGYTF. The chain is built from TRBV7-9 and TRBJ1-2, with TRBD1 identical over 7 bases. The CDR3 length is 15 residues. V trimming: 3 bases; J trimming: 5 bases; junction bases outside the gene matches: 9. Germline V CDR1 and CDR2: SEHNR, FQNEAQ (reference sequence).

This rearrangement joins TRBV10-3 to TRBJ1-1; 8 bases are shared with TRBD1. The V segment lost 6 bases and the J segment 1 base; nucleotides outside the gene matches: 7. Germline CDR1 reads ENHRY; CDR2 reads SYGVKD. The CDR3 covers 15 residues. The CDR3 coding sequence is TGTGCCATCAGATCTGGACAGGGCTCGAACACTGAAGCTTTCTTT. Translating it yields CAIRSGQGSNTEAFF.

The gene calls are TRBV18 and TRBJ2-7, with TRBD1 identical over 7 bases. CDR1 is KGHSH, CDR2 LQKENI, per germline. The CDR3 extends over 13 amino acids. V shed 6 bases and J 5 bases; nucleotides not matched to a gene: 7. The CDR3 nucleotides read TGTGCCAGCTCTCCCCAGGGGGTTGACGAGCAGTACTTC. It translates to CASSPQGVDEQYF.